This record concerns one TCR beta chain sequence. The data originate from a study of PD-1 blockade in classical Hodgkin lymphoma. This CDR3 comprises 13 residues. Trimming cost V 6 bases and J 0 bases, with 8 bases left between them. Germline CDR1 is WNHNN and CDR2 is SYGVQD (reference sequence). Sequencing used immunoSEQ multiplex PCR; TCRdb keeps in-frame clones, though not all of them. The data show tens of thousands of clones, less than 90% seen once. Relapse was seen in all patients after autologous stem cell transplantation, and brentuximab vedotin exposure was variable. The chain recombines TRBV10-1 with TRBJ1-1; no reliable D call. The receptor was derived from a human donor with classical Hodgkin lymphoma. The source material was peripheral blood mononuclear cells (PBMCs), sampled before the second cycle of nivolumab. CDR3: CASRQNMNTEAFF. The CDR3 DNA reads TGCGCCAGCAGACAGAACATGAACACTGAAGCTTTCTTT.